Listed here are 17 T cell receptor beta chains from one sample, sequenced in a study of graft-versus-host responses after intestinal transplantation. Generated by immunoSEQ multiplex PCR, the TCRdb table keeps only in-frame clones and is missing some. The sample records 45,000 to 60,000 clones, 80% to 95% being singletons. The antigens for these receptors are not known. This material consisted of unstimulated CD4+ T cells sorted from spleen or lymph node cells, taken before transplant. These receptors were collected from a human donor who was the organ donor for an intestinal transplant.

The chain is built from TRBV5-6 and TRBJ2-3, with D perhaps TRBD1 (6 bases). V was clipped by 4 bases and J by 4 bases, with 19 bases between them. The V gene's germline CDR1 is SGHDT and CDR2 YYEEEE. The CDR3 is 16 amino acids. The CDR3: CASSGATGKGSDTQYF. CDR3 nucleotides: TGTGCCAGCAGCGGCGCTACAGGGAAGGGTTCAGATACGCAGTATTTT.

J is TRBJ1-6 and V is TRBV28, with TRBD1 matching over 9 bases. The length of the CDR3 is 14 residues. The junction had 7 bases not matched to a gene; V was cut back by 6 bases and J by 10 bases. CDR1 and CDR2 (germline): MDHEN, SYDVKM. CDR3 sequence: CASRVGQGYSPLHF. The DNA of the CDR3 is TGTGCCAGCAGGGTGGGACAGGGTTACTCACCCCTCCACTTT.

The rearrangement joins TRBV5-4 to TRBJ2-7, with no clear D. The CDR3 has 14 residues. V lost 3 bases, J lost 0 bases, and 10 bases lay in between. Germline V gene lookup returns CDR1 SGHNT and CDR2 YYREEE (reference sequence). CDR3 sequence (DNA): TGTGCCAGCAGCTCCTTGACGGGCTCCTACGAGCAGTACTTC. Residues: CASSSLTGSYEQYF.

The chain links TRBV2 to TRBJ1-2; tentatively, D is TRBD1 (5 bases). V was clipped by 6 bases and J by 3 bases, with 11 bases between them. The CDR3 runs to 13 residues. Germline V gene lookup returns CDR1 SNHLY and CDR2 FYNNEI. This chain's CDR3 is CASREQVHYGYTF. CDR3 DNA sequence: TGTGCCAGCAGGGAACAGGTACACTATGGCTACACCTTC.

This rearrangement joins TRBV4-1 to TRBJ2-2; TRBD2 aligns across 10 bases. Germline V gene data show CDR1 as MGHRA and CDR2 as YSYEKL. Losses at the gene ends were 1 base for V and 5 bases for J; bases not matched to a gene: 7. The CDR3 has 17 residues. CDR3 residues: CASSQVLAGVPTGELFF. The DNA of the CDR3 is TGCGCCAGCAGCCAAGTTCTAGCGGGAGTACCTACCGGGGAGCTGTTTTTT.

The CDR3 nucleotides are TGTGCCAGCAGCGGACACCCGCAGCGGTGGCACCAAGAGACCCAGTACTTC. This gives the protein CASSGHPQRWHQETQYF. V and J are TRBV11-2 and TRBJ2-5, with D tentatively TRBD1 or TRBD2 (5 bases each). Deletions cut 5 bases from V and 0 bases from J, with 19 bases between. The CDR3 is 17 amino acids. From germline, CDR1 is SGHAT and CDR2 FQNNGV.

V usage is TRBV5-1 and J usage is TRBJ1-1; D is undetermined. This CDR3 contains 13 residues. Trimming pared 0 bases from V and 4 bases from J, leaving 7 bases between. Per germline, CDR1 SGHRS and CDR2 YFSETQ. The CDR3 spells CASSLEVGTEAFF. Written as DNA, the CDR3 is TGCGCCAGCAGCTTGGAGGTAGGCACTGAAGCTTTCTTT. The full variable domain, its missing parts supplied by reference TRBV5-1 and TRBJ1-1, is KAGVTQTPRYLIKTRGQQVTLSCSPISGHRSVSWYQQTPGQGLQFLFEYFSETQRNKGNFPGRFSGRQFSNSRSEMNVSTLELGDSALYLCASSLEVGTEAFFGQGTRLTVV.

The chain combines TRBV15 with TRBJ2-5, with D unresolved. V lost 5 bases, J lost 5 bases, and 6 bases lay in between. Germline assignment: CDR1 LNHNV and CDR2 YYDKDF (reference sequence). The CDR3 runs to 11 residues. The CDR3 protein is CATSAAETQYF. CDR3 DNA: TGTGCCACCAGCGCCGCGGAGACCCAGTACTTC.

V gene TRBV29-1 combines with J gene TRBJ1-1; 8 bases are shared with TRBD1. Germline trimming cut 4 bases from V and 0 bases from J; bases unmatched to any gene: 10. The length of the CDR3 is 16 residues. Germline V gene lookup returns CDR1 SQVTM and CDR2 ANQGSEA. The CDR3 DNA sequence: TGCAGCGTTGGCGGACAGGGAGGAGGTATGAACACTGAAGCTTTCTTT. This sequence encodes CSVGGQGGGMNTEAFF. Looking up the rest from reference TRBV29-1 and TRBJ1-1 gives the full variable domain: SAVISQKPSRDICQRGTSLTIQCQVDSQVTMMFWYRQQPGQSLTLIATANQGSEATYESGFVIDKFPISRPNLTFSTLTVSNMSPEDSSIYLCSVGGQGGGMNTEAFFGQGTRLTVV.

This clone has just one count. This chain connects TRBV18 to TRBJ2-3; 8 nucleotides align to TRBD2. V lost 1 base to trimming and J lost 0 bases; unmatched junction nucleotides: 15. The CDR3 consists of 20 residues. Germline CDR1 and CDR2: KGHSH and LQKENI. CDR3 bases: TGTGCCAGCTCACCACTTCAGGGGCTAGCGGGTGAATCTAGCACAGATACGCAGTATTTT. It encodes CASSPLQGLAGESSTDTQYF.

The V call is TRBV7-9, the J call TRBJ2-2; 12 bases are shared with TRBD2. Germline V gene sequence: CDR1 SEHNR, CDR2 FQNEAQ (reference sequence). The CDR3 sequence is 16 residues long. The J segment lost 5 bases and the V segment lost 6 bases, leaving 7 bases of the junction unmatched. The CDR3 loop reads CASRRLAGVGTGELFF. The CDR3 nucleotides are TGTGCCAGCAGAAGACTAGCGGGAGTTGGGACCGGGGAGCTGTTTTTT.

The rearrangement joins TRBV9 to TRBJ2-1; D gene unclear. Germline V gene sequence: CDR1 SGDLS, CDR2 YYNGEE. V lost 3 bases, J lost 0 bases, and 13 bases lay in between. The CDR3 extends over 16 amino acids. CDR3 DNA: TGTGCCAGCAGCGCCCCTCAACTATACTCCTACAATGAGCAGTTCTTC. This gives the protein CASSAPQLYSYNEQFF.

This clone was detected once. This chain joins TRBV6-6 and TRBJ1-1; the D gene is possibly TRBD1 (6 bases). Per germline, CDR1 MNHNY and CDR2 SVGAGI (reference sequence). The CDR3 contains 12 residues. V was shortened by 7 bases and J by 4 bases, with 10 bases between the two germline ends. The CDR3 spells CASKQGTTEAFF. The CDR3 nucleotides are TGTGCCAGCAAACAGGGTACCACTGAAGCTTTCTTT.

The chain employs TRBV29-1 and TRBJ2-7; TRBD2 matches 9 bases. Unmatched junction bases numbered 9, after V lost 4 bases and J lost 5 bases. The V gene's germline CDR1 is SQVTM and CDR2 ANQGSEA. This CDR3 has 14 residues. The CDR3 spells CSVVGREGLNEQYF. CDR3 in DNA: TGCAGCGTTGTGGGGCGGGAGGGCCTCAACGAGCAGTACTTC.

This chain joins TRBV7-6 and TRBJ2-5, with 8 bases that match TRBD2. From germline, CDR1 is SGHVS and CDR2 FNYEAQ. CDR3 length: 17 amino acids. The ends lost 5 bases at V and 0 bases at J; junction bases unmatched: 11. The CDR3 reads CASSKRGVAGNQETQYF. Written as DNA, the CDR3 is TGTGCCAGCAGCAAGAGGGGGGTAGCGGGGAACCAAGAGACCCAGTACTTC.

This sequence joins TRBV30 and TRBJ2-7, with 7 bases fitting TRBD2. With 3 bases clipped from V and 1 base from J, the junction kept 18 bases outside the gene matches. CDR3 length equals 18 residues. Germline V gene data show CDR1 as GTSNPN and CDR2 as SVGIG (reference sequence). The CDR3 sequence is CAWSPFRGDLGGSYEQYF. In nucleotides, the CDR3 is TGTGCCTGGAGCCCATTTCGAGGGGACCTGGGAGGGTCCTACGAGCAGTACTTC.

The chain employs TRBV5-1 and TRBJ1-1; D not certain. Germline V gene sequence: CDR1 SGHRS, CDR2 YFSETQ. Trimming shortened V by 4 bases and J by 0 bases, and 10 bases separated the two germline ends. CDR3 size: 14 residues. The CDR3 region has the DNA TGCGCCAGCAGCACGACATCGATGAACACTGAAGCTTTCTTT. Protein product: CASSTTSMNTEAFF.